This entry is about one TCR beta chain. The sample belongs to a study of molecular identifiers for immune sequencing clone quantification. TCRdb reanalysed the PCR reads using MiXCR and keeps one entry per CDR3 protein. The sample carries about 630,000 distinct CDR3 sequences, around 25% recorded once. The CDR3 is 18 amino acids. This chain links TRBV3-2 with TRBJ2-7; the tabulated D call, TRBD2, remains unverified against the DNA. TRBV3-2 is annotated as a pseudogene. Sequenced input: naive CD8+ T cells from blood, with Jurkat cell RNA spiked in. Specified subset: FACS-sorted CD8+CD4-CCR7+CD45RA+ naive T cells. This sequence originates from a human donor in good health. Some libraries in this study had Jurkat cell RNA spiked in. Here the CDR3 DNA reads TGTGCCAGCCGCCAAGATCTTAGGACTAGCGGGATCCAATACGAGCAGTACTTC. As protein: CASRQDLRTSGIQYEQYF.